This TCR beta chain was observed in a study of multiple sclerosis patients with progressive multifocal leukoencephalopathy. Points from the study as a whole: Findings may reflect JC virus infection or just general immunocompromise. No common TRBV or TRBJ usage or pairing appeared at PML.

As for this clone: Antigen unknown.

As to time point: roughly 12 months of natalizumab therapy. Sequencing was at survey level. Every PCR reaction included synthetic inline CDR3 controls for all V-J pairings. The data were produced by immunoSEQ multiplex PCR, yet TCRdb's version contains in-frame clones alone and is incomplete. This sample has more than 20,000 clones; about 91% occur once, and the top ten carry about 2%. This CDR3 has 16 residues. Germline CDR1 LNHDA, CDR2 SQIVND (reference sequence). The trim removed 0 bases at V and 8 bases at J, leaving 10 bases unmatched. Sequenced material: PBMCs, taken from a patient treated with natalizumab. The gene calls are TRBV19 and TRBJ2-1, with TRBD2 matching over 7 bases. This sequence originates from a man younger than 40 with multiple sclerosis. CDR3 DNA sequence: TGTGCCAGTAGTATAGATCGAGGCGGGAGTAGGGATGAGCAGTTCTTC. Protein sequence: CASSIDRGGSRDEQFF.